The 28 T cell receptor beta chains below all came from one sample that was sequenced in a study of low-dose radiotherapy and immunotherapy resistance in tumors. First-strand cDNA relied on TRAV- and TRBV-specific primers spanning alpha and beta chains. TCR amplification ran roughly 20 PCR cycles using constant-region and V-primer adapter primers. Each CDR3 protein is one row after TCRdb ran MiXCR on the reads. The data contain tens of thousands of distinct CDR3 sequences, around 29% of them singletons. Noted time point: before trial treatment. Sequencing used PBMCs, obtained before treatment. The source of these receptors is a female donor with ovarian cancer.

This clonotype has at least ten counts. The CDR3 protein is CASSEGGLLYEQYF. DNA of the CDR3: TGTGCCAGCAGTGAAGGGGGACTCCTCTACGAGCAGTACTTC. V gene TRBV2 combines with J gene TRBJ2-7; the D gene is possibly TRBD2 (6 bases). Trimming removed 1 base from V and 3 bases from J, with 10 bases in between. The CDR3 has 14 residues. Germline V lookup: CDR1 SNHLY, CDR2 FYNNEI.

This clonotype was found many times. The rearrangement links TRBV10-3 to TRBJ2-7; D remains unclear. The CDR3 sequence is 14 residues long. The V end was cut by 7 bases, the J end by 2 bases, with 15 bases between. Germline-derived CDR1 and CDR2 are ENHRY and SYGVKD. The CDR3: CAITQSPAAYEQYF. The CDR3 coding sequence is TGTGCCATCACCCAATCCCCGGCAGCCTACGAGCAGTACTTC.

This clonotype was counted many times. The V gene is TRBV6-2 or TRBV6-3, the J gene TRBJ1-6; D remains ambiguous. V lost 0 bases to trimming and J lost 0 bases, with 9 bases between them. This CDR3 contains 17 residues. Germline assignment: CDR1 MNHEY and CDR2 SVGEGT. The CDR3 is CASSYSGQSSYNSPLHF. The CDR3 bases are TGTGCCAGCAGTTACTCCGGGCAGAGCTCCTATAATTCACCCCTCCACTTT.

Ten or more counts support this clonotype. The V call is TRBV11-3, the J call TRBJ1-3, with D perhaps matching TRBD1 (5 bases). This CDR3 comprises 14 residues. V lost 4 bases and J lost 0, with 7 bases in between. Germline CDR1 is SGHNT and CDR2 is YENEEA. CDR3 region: CASSSGFSGNTIYF. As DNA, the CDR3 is TGTGCCAGCAGCTCAGGGTTCTCTGGAAACACCATATATTTT.

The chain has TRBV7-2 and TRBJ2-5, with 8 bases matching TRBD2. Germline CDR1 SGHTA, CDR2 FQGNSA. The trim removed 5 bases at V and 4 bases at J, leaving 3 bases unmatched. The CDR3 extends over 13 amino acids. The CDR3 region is CASSEAGGETQYF. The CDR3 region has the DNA TGTGCCAGCAGCGAGGCGGGGGGAGAGACCCAGTACTTC.

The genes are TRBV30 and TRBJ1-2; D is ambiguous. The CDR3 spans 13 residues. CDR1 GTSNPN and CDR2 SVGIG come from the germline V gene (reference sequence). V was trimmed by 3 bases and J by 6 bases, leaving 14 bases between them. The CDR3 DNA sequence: TGTGCCTGGAGCGGGCGTTCCTCACATGGCTACACCTTC. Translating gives CAWSGRSSHGYTF. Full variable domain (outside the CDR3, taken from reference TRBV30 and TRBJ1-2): SQTIHQWPATLVQPVGSPLSLECTVEGTSNPNLYWYRQAAGRGLQLLFYSVGIGQISSEVPQNLSASRPQDRQFILSSKKLLLSDSGFYLCAWSGRSSHGYTFGSGTRLTVV.

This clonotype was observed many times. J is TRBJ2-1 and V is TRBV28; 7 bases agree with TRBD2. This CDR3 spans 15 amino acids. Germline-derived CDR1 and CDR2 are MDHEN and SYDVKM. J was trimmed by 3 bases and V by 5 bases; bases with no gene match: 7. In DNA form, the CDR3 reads TGTGCCAGCAGTGCGTACAGCGGGATCTACAATGAGCAGTTCTTC. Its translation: CASSAYSGIYNEQFF.

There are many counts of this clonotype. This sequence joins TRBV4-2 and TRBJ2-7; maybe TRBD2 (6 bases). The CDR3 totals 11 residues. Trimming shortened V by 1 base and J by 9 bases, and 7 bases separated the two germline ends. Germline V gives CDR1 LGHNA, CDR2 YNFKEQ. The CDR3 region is CASSQGGGQYF. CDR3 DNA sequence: TGTGCCAGCAGCCAAGGGGGAGGGCAGTACTTC.

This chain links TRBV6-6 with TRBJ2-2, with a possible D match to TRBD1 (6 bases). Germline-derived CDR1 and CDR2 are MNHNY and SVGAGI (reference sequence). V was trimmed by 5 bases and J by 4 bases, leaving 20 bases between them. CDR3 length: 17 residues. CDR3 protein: CASSETQGTKFTGELFF. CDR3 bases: TGTGCCAGCAGTGAAACCCAGGGGACGAAGTTCACCGGGGAGCTGTTTTTT.

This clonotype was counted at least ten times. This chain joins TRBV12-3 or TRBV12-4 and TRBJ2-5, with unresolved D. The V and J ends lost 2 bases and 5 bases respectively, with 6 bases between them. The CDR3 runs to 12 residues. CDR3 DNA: TGTGCCAGCAGTTTAAGGGTGGAGACCCAGTACTTC. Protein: CASSLRVETQYF.

The CDR3 is CASSLGGLNTGELFF. The CDR3 bases are TGTGCCAGCAGCTTAGGGGGCCTGAACACCGGGGAGCTGTTTTTT. This chain connects TRBV11-2 to TRBJ2-2; possibly TRBD1 for D (5 bases). V was clipped by 1 base and J by 1 base, with 7 bases between them. Per germline, CDR1 SGHAT and CDR2 FQNNGV. The CDR3 length is 15 residues.

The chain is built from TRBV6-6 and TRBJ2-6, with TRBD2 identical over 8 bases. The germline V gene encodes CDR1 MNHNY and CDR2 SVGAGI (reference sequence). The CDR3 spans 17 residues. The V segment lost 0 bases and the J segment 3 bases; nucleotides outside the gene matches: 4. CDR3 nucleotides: TGTGCCAGCAGTTACTCGAGCGGGGGCTATGGGGCCAACGTCCTGACTTTC. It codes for CASSYSSGGYGANVLTF.

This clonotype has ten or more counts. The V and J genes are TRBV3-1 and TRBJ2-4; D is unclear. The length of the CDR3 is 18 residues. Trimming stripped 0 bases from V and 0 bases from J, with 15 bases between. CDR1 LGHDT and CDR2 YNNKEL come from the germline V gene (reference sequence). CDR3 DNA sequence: TGTGCCAGCAGCCAAGACCTCCCTCACTATCAAGCCAAAAACATTCAGTACTTC. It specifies CASSQDLPHYQAKNIQYF.

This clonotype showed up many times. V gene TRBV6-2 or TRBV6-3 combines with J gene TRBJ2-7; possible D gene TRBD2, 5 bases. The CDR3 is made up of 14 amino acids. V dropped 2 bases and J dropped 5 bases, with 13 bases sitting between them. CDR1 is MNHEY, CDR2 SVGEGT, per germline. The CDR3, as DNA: TGTGCCAGCAGTTACAGGTTAGCGTCGGACGAGCAGTACTTC. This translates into CASSYRLASDEQYF.

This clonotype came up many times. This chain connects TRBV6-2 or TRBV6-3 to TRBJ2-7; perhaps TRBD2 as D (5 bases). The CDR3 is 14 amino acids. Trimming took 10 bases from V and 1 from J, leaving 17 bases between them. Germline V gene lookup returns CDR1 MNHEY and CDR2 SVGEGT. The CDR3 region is CATKRRPDSYEQYF. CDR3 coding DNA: TGTGCCACCAAGCGGCGACCTGATTCCTACGAGCAGTACTTC.

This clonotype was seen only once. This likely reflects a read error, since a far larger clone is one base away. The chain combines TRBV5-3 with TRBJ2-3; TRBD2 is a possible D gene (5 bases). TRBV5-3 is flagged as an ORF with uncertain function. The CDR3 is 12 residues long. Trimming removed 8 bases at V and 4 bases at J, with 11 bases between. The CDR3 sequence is CASGVDADTQYF. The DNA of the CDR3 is TGTGCCAGCGGGGTAGACGCAGATACGCAGTATTTT.

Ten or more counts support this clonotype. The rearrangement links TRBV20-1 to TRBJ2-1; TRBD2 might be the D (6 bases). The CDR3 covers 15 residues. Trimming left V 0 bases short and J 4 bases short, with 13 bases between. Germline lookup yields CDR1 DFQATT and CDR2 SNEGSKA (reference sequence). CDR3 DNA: TGCAGTGCTAGAGATACGACTAGAACGTACAATGAGCAGTTCTTC. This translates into CSARDTTRTYNEQFF.

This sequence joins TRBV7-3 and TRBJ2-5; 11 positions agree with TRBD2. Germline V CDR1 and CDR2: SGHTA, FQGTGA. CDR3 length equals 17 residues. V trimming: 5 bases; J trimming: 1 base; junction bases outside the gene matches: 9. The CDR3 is CASSQTGTSGSQETQYF. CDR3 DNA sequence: TGTGCCAGCAGCCAAACCGGGACTAGCGGAAGCCAAGAGACCCAGTACTTC. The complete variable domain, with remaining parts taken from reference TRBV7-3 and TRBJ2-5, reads GAGVSQTPSNKVTEKGKYVELRCDPISGHTALYWYRQSLGQGPEFLIYFQGTGAADDSGLPNDRFFAVRPEGSVSTLKIQRTERGDSAVYLCASSQTGTSGSQETQYFGPGTRLLVL.

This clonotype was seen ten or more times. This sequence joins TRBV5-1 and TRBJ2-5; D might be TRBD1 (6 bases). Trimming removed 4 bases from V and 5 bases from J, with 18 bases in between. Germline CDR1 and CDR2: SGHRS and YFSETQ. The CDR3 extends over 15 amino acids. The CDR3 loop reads CASSPAAGAGETQYF. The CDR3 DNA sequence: TGCGCCAGCAGCCCCGCAGCAGGGGCCGGGGAGACCCAGTACTTC. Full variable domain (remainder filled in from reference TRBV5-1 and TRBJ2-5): KAGVTQTPRYLIKTRGQQVTLSCSPISGHRSVSWYQQTPGQGLQFLFEYFSETQRNKGNFPGRFSGRQFSNSRSEMNVSTLELGDSALYLCASSPAAGAGETQYFGPGTRLLVL.

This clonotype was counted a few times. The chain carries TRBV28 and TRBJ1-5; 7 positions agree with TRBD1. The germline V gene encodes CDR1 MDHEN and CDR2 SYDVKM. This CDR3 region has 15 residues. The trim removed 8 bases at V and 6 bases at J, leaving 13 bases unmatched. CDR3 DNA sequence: TGTGCCAGCCTCAGCAGACAGGGCGTAAGTCAGCCCCAGCATTTT. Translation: CASLSRQGVSQPQHF.

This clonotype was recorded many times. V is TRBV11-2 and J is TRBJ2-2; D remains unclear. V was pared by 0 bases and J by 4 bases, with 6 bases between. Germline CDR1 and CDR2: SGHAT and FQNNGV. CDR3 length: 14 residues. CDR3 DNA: TGTGCCAGCAGCTTAGACAGGCCCACCGGGGAGCTGTTTTTT. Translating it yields CASSLDRPTGELFF.

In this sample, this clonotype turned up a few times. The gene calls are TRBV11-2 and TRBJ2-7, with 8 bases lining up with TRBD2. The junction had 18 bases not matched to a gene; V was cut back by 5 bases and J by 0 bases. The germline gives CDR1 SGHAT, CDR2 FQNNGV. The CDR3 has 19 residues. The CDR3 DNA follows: TGTGCCAGCAGCCACACCCGGGGGGGGAGACAGTCGGGCTCCTACGAGCAGTACTTC. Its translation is CASSHTRGGRQSGSYEQYF.

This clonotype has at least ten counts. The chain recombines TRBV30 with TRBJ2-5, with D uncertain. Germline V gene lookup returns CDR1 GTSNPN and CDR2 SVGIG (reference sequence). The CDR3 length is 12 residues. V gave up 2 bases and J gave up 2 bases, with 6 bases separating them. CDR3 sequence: CAWSPWQETQYF. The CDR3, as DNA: TGTGCCTGGAGTCCATGGCAAGAGACCCAGTACTTC.

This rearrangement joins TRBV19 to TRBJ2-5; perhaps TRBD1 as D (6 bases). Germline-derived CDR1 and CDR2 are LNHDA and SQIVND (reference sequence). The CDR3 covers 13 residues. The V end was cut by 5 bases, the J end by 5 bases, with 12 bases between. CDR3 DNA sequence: TGTGCCAGTAGTCTACGGACAGCTGAGACCCAGTACTTC. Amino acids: CASSLRTAETQYF.

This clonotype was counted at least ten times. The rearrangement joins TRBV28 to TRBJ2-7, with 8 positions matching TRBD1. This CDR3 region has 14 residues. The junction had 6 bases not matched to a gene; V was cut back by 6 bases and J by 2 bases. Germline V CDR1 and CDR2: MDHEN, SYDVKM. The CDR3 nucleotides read TGTGCCAGCAGGCAACAGGGGGGAACCTACGAGCAGTACTTC. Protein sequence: CASRQQGGTYEQYF.

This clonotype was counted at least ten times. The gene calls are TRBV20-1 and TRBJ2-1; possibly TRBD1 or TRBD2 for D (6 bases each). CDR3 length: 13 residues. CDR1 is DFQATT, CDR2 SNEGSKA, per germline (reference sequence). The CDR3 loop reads CSGGPEPYNEQFF. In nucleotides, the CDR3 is TGCAGCGGGGGCCCGGAGCCCTACAATGAGCAGTTCTTC.

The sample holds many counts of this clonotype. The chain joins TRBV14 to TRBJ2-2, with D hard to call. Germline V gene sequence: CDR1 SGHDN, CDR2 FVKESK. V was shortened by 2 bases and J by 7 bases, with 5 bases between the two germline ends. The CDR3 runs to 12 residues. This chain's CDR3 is CASSQSVGELFF. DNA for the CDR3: TGTGCCAGCAGCCAATCAGTCGGGGAGCTGTTTTTT.

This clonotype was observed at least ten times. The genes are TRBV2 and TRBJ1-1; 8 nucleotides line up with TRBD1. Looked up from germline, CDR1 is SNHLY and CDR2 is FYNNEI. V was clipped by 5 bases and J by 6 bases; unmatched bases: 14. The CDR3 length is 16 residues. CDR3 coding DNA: TGTGCCAGCAGTTCTCCCAGCGATACAGGGGGTGCTGAAGCTTTCTTT. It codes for CASSSPSDTGGAEAFF.